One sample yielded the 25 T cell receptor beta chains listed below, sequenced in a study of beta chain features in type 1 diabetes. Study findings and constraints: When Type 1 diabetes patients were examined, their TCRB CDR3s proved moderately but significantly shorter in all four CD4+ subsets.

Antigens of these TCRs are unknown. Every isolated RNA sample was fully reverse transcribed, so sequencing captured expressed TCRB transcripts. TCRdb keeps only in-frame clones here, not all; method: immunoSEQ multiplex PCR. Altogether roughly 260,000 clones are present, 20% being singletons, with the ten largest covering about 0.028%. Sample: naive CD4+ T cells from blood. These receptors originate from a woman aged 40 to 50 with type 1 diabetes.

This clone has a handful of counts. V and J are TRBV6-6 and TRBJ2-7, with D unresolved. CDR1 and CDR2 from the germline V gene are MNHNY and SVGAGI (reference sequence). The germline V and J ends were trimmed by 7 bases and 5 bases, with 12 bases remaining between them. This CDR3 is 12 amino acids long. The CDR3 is CASTTPDDEQYF. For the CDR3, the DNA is TGTGCCAGCACAACCCCAGATGACGAGCAGTACTTC.

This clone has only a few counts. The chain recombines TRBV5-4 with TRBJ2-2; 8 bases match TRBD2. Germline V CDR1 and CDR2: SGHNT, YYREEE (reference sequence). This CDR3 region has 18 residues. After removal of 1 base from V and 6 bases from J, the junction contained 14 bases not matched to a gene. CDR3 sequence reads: CASSLKKMSGRAAGELFF. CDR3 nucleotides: TGTGCCAGCAGCTTGAAGAAAATGAGCGGGAGAGCTGCCGGGGAGCTGTTTTTT.

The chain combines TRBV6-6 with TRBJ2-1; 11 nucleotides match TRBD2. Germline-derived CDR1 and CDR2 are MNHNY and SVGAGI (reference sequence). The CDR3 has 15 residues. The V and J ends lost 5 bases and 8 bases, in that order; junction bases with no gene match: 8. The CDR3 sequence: CASSQGLAARDEQFF. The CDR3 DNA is TGTGCCAGCAGTCAGGGACTAGCGGCAAGGGATGAGCAGTTCTTC.

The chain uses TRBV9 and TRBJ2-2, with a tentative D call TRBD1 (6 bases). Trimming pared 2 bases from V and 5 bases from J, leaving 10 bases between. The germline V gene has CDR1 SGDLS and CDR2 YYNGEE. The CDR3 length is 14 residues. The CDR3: CASSVGADTGELFF. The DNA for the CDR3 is TGTGCCAGCAGCGTGGGGGCTGATACCGGGGAGCTGTTTTTT.

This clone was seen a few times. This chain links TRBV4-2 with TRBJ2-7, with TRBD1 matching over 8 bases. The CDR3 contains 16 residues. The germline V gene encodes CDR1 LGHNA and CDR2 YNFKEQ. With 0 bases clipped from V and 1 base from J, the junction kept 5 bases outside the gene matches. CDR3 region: CASSQDRGQGSYEQYF. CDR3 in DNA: TGTGCCAGCAGCCAAGATCGTGGACAGGGATCCTACGAGCAGTACTTC.

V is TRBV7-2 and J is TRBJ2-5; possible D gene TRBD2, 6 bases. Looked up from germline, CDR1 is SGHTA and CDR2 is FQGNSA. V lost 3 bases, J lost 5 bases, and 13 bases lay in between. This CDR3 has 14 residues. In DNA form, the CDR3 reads TGTGCCAGCAGCTTCGGCGGGACCCCGGAGACCCAGTACTTC. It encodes CASSFGGTPETQYF. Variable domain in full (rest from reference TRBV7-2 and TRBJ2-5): GAGVSQSPSNKVTEKGKDVELRCDPISGHTALYWYRQSLGQGLEFLIYFQGNSAPDKSGLPSDRFSAERTGGSVSTLTIQRTQQEDSAVYLCASSFGGTPETQYFGPGTRLLVL.

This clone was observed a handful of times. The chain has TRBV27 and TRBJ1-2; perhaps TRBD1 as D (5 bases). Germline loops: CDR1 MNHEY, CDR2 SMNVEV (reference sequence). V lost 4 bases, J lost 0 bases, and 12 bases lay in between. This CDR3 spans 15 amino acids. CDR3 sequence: CASSSSLTANYGYTF. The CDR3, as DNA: TGTGCCAGCAGTTCGTCCCTGACAGCTAACTATGGCTACACCTTC.

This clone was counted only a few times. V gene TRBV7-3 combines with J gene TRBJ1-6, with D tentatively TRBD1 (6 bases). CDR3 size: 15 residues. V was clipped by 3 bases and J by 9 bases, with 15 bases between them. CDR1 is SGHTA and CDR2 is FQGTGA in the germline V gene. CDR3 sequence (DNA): TGTGCCAGCAGCTTCGGGGGGCGAAATCGTTCACCCCTCCACTTT. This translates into CASSFGGRNRSPLHF.

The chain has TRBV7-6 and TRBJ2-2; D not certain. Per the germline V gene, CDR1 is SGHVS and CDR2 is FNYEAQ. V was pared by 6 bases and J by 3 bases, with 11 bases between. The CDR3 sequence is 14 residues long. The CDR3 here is CASRPQGDTGELFF. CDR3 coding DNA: TGTGCCAGCAGGCCCCAAGGAGACACCGGGGAGCTGTTTTTT. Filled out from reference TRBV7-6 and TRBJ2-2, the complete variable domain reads GAGVSQSPRYKVTKRGQDVALRCDPISGHVSLYWYRQALGQGPEFLTYFNYEAQQDKSGLPNDRFSAERPEGSISTLTIQRTEQRDSAMYRCASRPQGDTGELFFGEGSRLTVL.

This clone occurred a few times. CDR3 loop: CASSQRRDSSDTQAFF. CDR3 coding DNA: TGCGCCAGCAGCCAGCGCAGGGATTCATCGGACACCCAGGCTTTCTTT. This rearrangement joins TRBV5-1 to TRBJ1-1; D is possibly TRBD1 (5 bases). Germline V CDR1 and CDR2: SGHRS, YFSETQ. V dropped 4 bases and J dropped 11 bases, with 27 bases sitting between them. The CDR3 runs 16 residues.

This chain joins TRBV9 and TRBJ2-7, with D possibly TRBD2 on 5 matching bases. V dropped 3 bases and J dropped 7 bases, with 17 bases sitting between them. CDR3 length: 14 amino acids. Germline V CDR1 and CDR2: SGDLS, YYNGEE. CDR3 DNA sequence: TGTGCCAGCAGCGCAGACGCGGCTCGGAGGGAGCAGTACTTC. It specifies CASSADAARREQYF.

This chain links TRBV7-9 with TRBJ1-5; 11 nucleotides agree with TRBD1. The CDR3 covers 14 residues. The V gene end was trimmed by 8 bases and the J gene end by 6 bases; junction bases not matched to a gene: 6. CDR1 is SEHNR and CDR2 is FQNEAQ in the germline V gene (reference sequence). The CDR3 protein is CASSGQGGSQPQHF. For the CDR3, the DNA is TGTGCCAGCTCGGGACAGGGGGGCAGTCAGCCCCAGCATTTT.

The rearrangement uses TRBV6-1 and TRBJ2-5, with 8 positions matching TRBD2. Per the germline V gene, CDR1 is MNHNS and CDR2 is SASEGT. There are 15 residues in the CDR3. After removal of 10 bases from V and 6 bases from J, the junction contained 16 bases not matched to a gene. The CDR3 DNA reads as TGTGCCACTCTTCAGAACATGCCGGGGGGGAAGACCCAGTACTTC. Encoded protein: CATLQNMPGGKTQYF.

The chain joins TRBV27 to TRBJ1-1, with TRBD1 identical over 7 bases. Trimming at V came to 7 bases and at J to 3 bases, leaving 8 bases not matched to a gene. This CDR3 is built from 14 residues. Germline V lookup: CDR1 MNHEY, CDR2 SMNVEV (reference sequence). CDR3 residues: CASTRTQGDTEAFF. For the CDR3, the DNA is TGTGCCAGCACAAGAACGCAGGGGGACACTGAAGCTTTCTTT.

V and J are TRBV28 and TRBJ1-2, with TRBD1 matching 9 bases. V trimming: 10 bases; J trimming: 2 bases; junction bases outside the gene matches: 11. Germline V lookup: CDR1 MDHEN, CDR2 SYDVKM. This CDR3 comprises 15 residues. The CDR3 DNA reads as TGTGCCACCACCTCGTGGACAGGGGCCAACTATGGCTACACCTTC. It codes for CATTSWTGANYGYTF.

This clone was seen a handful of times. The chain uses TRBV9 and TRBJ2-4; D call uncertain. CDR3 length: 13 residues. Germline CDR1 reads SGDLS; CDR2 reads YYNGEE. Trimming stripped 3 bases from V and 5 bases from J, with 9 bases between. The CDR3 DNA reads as TGTGCCAGCAGCGCTCTCACAGAAAACATTCAGTACTTC. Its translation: CASSALTENIQYF.

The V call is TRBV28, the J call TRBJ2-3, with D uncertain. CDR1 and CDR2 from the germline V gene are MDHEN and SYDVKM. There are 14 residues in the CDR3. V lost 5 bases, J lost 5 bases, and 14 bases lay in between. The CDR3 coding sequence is TGTGCCAGCAGTCCACCCGATGGCGGAGATACGCAGTATTTT. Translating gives CASSPPDGGDTQYF.

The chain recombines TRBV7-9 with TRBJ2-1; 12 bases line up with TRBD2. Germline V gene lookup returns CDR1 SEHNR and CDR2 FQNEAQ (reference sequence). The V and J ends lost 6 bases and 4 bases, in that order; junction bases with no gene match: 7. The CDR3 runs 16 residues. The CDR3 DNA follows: TGTGCCAGCAGTCCCCTAGCGGGGGGGCGGTACAATGAGCAGTTCTTC. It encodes CASSPLAGGRYNEQFF.

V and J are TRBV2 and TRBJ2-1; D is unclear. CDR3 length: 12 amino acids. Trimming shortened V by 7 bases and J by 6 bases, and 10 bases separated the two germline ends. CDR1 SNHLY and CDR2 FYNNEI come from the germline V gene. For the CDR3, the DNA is TGTGCCAGCACCCCGCTAGGCAATGAGCAGTTCTTC. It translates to CASTPLGNEQFF.

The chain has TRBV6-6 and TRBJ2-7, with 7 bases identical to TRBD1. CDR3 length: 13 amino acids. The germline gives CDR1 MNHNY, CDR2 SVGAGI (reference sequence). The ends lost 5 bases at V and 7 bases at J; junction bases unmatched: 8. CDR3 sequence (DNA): TGTGCCAGCAGTGAGGACAGGCTCGGGGAGCAGTACTTC. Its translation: CASSEDRLGEQYF.

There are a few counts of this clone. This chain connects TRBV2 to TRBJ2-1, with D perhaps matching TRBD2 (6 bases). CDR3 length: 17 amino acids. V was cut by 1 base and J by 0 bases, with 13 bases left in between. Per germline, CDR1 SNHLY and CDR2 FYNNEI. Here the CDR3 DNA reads TGTGCCAGCAGTGAAGGGCGGCTAGCGCCCTCCTACAATGAGCAGTTCTTC. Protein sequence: CASSEGRLAPSYNEQFF.

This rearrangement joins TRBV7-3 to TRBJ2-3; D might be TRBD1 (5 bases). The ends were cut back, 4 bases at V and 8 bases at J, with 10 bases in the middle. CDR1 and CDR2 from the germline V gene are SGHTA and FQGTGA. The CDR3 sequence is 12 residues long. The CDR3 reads CASSSSRGTQYF. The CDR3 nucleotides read TGTGCCAGCAGCTCTAGTAGGGGTACGCAGTATTTT. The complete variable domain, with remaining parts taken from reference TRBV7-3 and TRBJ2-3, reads GAGVSQTPSNKVTEKGKYVELRCDPISGHTALYWYRQSLGQGPEFLIYFQGTGAADDSGLPNDRFFAVRPEGSVSTLKIQRTERGDSAVYLCASSSSRGTQYFGPGTRLTVL.

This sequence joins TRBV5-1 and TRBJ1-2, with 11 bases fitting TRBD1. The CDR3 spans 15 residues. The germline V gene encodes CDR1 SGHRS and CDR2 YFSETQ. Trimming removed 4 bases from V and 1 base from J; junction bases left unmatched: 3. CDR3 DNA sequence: TGCGCCAGCAGCACGGACAGGGGGCTTAACTATGGCTACACCTTC. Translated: CASSTDRGLNYGYTF.

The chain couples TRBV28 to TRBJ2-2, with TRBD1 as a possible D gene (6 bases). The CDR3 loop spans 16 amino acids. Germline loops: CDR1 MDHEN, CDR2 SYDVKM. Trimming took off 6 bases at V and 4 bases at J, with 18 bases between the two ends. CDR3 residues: CASRAGTFAFTGELFF. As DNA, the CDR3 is TGTGCCAGCAGGGCTGGGACATTTGCGTTCACCGGGGAGCTGTTTTTT.

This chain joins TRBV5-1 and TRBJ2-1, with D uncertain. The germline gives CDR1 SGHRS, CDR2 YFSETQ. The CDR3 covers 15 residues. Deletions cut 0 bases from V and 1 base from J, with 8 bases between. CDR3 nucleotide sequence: TGCGCCAGCAGCTTGGTACAAGAATCCTACAATGAGCAGTTCTTC. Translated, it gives CASSLVQESYNEQFF.